This paragraph covers one TCR beta chain sequence. The sample belongs to a study of blood T cell repertoires in COVID-19. Turning to the study itself: Italy, Spain and the United States were the sources of the convalescent and acute COVID-19 samples. From T cells, B-cell-depleted T cells, or PBMCs came the material, which was cDNA or gDNA.

Generated by immunoSEQ multiplex PCR, the TCRdb table keeps only in-frame clones and is missing some. In the table there are more than 100,000 clones, 87% of which are singletons. Trimming removed 10 bases at V and 0 bases at J, with 6 bases between. Per germline, CDR1 MDHEN and CDR2 SYDVKM. The CDR3 runs 11 residues. The chain couples TRBV28 to TRBJ1-1; D ambiguous. This receptor was taken from a human donor in a cohort sampled during active COVID-19. Sequenced input: peripheral blood. The CDR3 DNA reads TGTGCCACCAGCATGAACACTGAAGCTTTCTTT. This gives the protein CATSMNTEAFF.